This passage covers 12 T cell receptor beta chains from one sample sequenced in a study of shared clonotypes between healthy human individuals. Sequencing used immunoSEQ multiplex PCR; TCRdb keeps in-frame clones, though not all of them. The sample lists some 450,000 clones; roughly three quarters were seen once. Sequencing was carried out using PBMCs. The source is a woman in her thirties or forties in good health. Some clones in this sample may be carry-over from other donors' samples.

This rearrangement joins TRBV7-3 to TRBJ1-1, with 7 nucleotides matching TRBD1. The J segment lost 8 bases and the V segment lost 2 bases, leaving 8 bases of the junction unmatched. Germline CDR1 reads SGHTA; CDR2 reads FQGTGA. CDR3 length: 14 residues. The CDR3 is CASSLLPEQGEAFF. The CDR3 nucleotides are TGTGCCAGCAGCTTATTACCTGAACAGGGGGAAGCTTTCTTT.

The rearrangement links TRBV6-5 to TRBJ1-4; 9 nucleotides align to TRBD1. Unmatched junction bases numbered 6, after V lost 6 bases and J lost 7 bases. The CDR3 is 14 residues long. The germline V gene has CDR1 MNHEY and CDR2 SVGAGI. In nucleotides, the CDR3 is TGTGCCAGCAGCCCCGACAGGGGGGGTGAAAAACTGTTTTTT. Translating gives CASSPDRGGEKLFF.

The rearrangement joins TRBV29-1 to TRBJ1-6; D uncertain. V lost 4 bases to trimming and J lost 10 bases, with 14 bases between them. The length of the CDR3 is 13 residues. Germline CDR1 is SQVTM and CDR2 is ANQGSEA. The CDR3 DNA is TGCAGCGTTGTGTCGAGGGAAAGATCACCCCTCCACTTT. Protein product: CSVVSRERSPLHF.

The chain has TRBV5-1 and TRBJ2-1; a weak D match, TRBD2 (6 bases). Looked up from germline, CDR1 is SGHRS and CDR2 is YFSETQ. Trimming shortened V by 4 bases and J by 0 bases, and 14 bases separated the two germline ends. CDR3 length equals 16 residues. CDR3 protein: CASSVSGGASYNEQFF. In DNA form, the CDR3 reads TGCGCCAGCAGCGTTAGCGGCGGGGCCTCCTACAATGAGCAGTTCTTC.

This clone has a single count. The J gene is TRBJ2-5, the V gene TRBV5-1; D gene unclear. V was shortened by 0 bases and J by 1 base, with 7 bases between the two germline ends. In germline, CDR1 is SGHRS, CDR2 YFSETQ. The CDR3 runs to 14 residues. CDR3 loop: CASSLGLRQETQYF. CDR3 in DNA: TGCGCCAGCAGCTTGGGACTCCGCCAAGAGACCCAGTACTTC.

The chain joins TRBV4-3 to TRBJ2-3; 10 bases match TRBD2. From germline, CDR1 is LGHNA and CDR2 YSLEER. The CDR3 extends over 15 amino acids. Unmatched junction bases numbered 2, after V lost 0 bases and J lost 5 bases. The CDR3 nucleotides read TGCGCCAGCAGCCAAGATCTAGCGGGAGTAGATACGCAGTATTTT. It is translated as CASSQDLAGVDTQYF.

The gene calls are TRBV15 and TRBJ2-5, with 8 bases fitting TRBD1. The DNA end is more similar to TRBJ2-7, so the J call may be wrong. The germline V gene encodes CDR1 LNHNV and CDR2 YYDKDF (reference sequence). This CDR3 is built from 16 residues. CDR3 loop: CATSDRGSAGIYEQYF. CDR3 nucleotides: TGTGCCACCAGCGACAGGGGCTCAGCGGGTATATACGAGCAGTACTTC.

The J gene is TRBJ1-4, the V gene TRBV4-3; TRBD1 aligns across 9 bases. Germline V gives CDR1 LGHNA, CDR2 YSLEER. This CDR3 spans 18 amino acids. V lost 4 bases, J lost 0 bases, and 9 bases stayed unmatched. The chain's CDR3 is CASSRGQGRGATNEKLFF. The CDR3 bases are TGCGCCAGCAGCCGCGGACAGGGGAGGGGGGCAACTAATGAAAAACTGTTTTTT.

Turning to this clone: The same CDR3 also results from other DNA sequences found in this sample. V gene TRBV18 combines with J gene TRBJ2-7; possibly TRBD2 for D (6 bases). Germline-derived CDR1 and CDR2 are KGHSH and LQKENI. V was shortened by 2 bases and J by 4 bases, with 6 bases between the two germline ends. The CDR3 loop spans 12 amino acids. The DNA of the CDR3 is TGTGCCAGCTCACCAGGGACTTACGAGCAGTACTTC. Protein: CASSPGTYEQYF.

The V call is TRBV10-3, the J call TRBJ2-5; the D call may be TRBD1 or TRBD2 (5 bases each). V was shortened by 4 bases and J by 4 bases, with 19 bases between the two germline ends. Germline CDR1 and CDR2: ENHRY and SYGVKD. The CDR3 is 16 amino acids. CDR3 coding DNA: TGTGCCATCAGTGCGAGGGACGATCTGTCACGAGAGACCCAGTACTTC. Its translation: CAISARDDLSRETQYF.

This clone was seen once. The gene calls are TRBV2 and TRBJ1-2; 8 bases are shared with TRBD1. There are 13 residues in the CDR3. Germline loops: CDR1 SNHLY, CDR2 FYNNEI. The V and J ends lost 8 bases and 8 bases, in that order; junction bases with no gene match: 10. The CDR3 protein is CASSGQGPYGYTF. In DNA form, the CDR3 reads TGTGCCAGCTCCGGACAGGGACCTTACGGCTACACCTTC.

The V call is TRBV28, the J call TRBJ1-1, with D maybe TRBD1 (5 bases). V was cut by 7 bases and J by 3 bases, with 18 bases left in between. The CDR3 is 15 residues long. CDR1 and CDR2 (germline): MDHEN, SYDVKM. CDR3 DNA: TGTGCCAGCAACTCACGGGGCGGGGTGCACACTGAAGCTTTCTTT. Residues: CASNSRGGVHTEAFF.